Presented here are 14 T cell receptor beta chains from one specimen sequenced in a study of technical replicates of blood from a few donors (TCRdb year 2017). The receptor library was made with the immunoSEQ multiplex PCR assay. Drawn from immuneACCESS, this table holds only the in-frame rearrangements with V and J called that TCRdb kept. Clones are partly lost; checked studies trace under half to an unresolved V gene and leave the rest unexplained. Recorded for this sample are 59,000 or so clones; around 93% of them occurred a single time. The top ten hold about 3.9% of the sample. The sequencing input was PBMCs. These receptors were collected from a human donor in good health. Some clones in this sample may be carry-over from other donors' samples.

The V call is TRBV7-9, the J call TRBJ2-1; 8 bases map to TRBD2. Per the germline V gene, CDR1 is SEHNR and CDR2 is FQNEAQ (reference sequence). The J segment lost 6 bases and the V segment lost 1 base, leaving 5 bases of the junction unmatched. The CDR3 is made up of 15 amino acids. The CDR3 DNA reads TGTGCCAGCAGCTTAGATAGCGGGGCCCTCAATGAGCAGTTCTTC. It codes for CASSLDSGALNEQFF.

This rearrangement joins TRBV5-5 to TRBJ2-7, with D possibly being TRBD1 (5 bases). The CDR3 runs 15 residues. The V gene's germline CDR1 is SGHKS and CDR2 YYEKEE (reference sequence). With 4 bases removed from V and 3 bases from J, the gap between germline ends came to 17 bases. The CDR3 protein is CASSQIRTSLYEQYF. In nucleotides, the CDR3 is TGTGCCAGCAGCCAAATTAGGACATCTCTCTACGAGCAGTACTTC.

J is TRBJ2-7 and V is TRBV27; maybe TRBD2 (5 bases). Trimming left V 7 bases short and J 2 bases short, with 12 bases between. The CDR3 consists of 13 residues. CDR1 is MNHEY and CDR2 is SMNVEV in the germline V gene (reference sequence). CDR3 in DNA: TGTGCCAGCACACGGACGGGAACCTACGAGCAGTACTTC. This gives the protein CASTRTGTYEQYF.

The rearrangement uses TRBV11-2 and TRBJ2-7; TRBD2 agrees at 9 bases. This CDR3 comprises 13 residues. CDR1 is SGHAT, CDR2 FQNNGV, per germline. With 3 bases clipped from V and 5 bases from J, the junction kept 2 bases outside the gene matches. In DNA, the CDR3 is TGTGCCAGCAGCTTTAGCGGGAGTAACGAGCAGTACTTC. It translates to CASSFSGSNEQYF. Together with reference TRBV11-2 and TRBJ2-7, the CDR3 gives the full variable domain: EAGVAQSPRYKIIEKRQSVAFWCNPISGHATLYWYQQILGQGPKLLIQFQNNGVVDDSQLPKDRFSAERLKGVDSTLKIQPAKLEDSAVYLCASSFSGSNEQYFGPGTRLTVT.

This clone was found once. V usage is TRBV27 and J usage is TRBJ2-5; 8 bases line up with TRBD1. The V gene end was trimmed by 6 bases and the J gene end by 4 bases; junction bases not matched to a gene: 7. Germline V gene lookup returns CDR1 MNHEY and CDR2 SMNVEV (reference sequence). There are 14 residues in the CDR3. CDR3 sequence (DNA): TGTGCCAGCAGGGACACAGGGGGAGGAGAGACCCAGTACTTC. Translating it yields CASRDTGGGETQYF.

This clone was seen just once. The rearrangement uses TRBV6-6 and TRBJ2-5, with a tentative D call TRBD2 (5 bases). The length of the CDR3 is 13 residues. Germline V CDR1 and CDR2: MNHNY, SVGAGI (reference sequence). Trimming removed 8 bases at V and 3 bases at J, with 13 bases between. CDR3 nucleotide sequence: TGTGCCAGCCGGCCAAGCGGAGAAGAGACCCAGTACTTC. Translating gives CASRPSGEETQYF.

J is TRBJ2-3 and V is TRBV5-1; D is perhaps TRBD2 (5 bases). Deletions cut 4 bases from V and 0 bases from J, with 12 bases between. Germline V gene sequence: CDR1 SGHRS, CDR2 YFSETQ. The CDR3 runs to 15 residues. The CDR3 is CASSPVATSTDTQYF. The DNA of the CDR3 is TGCGCCAGCAGCCCCGTAGCGACTAGCACAGATACGCAGTATTTT.

CDR3 in DNA: TGTGCCAGCAGCCAGAGCGGTACGCAGTATTTT. Translating it yields CASSQSGTQYF. The chain is built from TRBV14 and TRBJ2-3; tentatively, D is TRBD2 (5 bases). The CDR3 is 11 amino acids. V dropped 3 bases and J dropped 8 bases, with 6 bases sitting between them. The germline V gene has CDR1 SGHDN and CDR2 FVKESK.

This clone was counted once. A junction end diverges from the germline sequence, so it may reflect a read error. The CDR3 DNA sequence: TGCGCCAGCAGCCGACTAGCGGGAGGGTCGAACGCCGGGGAGCTGTTTTTT. It codes for CASSRLAGGSNAGELFF. The J gene is TRBJ2-2, the V gene TRBV5-1, with TRBD2 identical over 14 bases. CDR1 is SGHRS and CDR2 is YFSETQ in the germline V gene. The CDR3 has 17 amino acids.

This chain connects TRBV25-1 to TRBJ1-2, with 8 bases fitting TRBD1. Germline values: CDR1 MGHDK, CDR2 SYGVNS. CDR3 length: 14 amino acids. Germline trimming cut 3 bases from V and 1 base from J; bases unmatched to any gene: 1. CDR3 nucleotides: TGTGCCAGCAGTGACGGACAGGGTAACTATGGCTACACCTTC. Its protein product is CASSDGQGNYGYTF.

This chain uses TRBV6-6 with TRBJ1-1, with D hard to call. Germline CDR1 MNHNY, CDR2 SVGAGI (reference sequence). V was pared by 4 bases and J by 2 bases, with 8 bases between. The CDR3 runs to 13 residues. The CDR3 nucleotides are TGTGCCAGCAGTTCGGGAGGAAACACTGAAGCTTTCTTT. Translation: CASSSGGNTEAFF.

The V call is TRBV4-2, the J call TRBJ1-2; 7 bases align to TRBD1. V lost 1 base and J lost 2; bases outside the gene matches: 10. The CDR3 has 17 amino acids. CDR1 and CDR2 (germline): LGHNA, YNFKEQ. CDR3 in DNA: TGTGCCAGCAGCCAAGTGCAGACGGGACAGCTAAACTATGGCTACACCTTC. The encoded protein is CASSQVQTGQLNYGYTF.

The chain has TRBV7-9 and TRBJ2-6; D gene ambiguous. The CDR3 covers 15 residues. V was shortened by 2 bases and J by 0 bases, with 5 bases between the two germline ends. The germline V gene encodes CDR1 SEHNR and CDR2 FQNEAQ (reference sequence). The CDR3 DNA reads as TGTGCCAGCAGCTTAAGACTCTCTGGGGCCAACGTCCTGACTTTC. Its translation is CASSLRLSGANVLTF.

J is TRBJ2-7 and V is TRBV7-2, with no clear D. The CDR3 is 13 amino acids. V lost 2 bases to trimming and J lost 5 bases, with 10 bases between them. Germline CDR1 reads SGHTA; CDR2 reads FQGNSA. The chain's CDR3 is CASSLIPYDEQYF. CDR3 nucleotide sequence: TGTGCCAGCAGCTTAATCCCCTACGACGAGCAGTACTTC.